The present TCR beta chain was sequenced within a study of blood T cell repertoires in COVID-19. As for the study in general: Italy, Spain and the United States were the sources of the convalescent and acute COVID-19 samples. The analysed material was cDNA or gDNA that came from T cells, B-cell-depleted T cells, or PBMCs.

CDR3 length: 14 amino acids. Germline CDR1 is SGHRS and CDR2 is YFSETQ. V dropped 7 bases and J dropped 2; count of bases not matched to a gene: 4. Original processing methods: Estimated nucleated cell counts came from reference gene primer amplification. Repertoires were generated with immunoSEQ multiplex PCR, while TCRdb's copy carries only in-frame clones and drops some. The D gene and trimming were derived from the DNA, and the V and J assignments and clone size from that table. The data hold about 170,000 clones, with 70% to 85% observed a single time. Patients in Seattle were enrolled during active infection, then followed longitudinally.

The source is a man aged 80 or over with COVID-19, enrolled during active disease. The gene calls are TRBV5-1 and TRBJ2-7; 12 positions agree with TRBD2. Material: peripheral blood. The CDR3 loop is CASGLAGIPYEQYF. The CDR3 DNA reads TGCGCCAGCGGACTAGCGGGAATACCCTACGAGCAGTACTTC.